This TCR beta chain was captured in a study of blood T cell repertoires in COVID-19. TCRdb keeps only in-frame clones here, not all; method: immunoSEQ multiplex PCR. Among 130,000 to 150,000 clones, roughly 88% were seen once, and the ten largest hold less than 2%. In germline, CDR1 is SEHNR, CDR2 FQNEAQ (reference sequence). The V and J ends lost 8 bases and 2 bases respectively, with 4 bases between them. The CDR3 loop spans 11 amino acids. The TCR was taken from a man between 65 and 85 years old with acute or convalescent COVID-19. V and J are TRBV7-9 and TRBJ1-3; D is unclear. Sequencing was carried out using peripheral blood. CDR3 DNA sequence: TGTGCCAGCGACACTGGAAACACCATATATTTT. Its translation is CASDTGNTIYF.